Below, 5 T cell receptor beta chains from the same sample are listed, as sequenced in a study of cytomegalovirus exposure and HLA in healthy donors (dated by TCRdb to about 2017). The library came from the immunoSEQ multiplex PCR assay. The multiplex PCR relied on a mix of 60 forward primers for TCR Vbeta segments and 13 reverse primers for TCR Jbeta segments. Here the immuneACCESS table is served through TCRdb, limited to in-frame sequences with V and J called. Missing clones are a known gap in these copies; in checked studies unresolved V genes cover under half, and the rest lacks a known reason. Here the sample has 35,000 to 45,000 clones; approximately 86% occur a single time. The leading ten clones occupy 8% to 11% of the sample. Sequencing was performed on PBMCs. These receptors all come from a woman aged 18-30 years in good health and CMV-seropositive.

The rearrangement links TRBV5-4 to TRBJ2-4; no firm D call. V lost 0 bases and J 0 bases, leaving 13 bases between the germline ends. This CDR3 comprises 17 residues. Germline lookup yields CDR1 SGHNT and CDR2 YYREEE (reference sequence). CDR3 in amino acids: CASSLEPRVGAKNIQYF. The CDR3 coding sequence is TGTGCCAGCAGCTTGGAACCCCGGGTTGGAGCCAAAAACATTCAGTACTTC.

The rearrangement links TRBV7-8 to TRBJ1-2; unclear D gene. CDR1 SGHVS and CDR2 FQNEAQ come from the germline V gene. V dropped 5 bases and J dropped 5 bases, with 21 bases sitting between them. The length of the CDR3 is 16 residues. CDR3 bases: TGTGCCAGCAGCCCCGGACGCGGCGTGGGAGAGTATGGCTACACCTTC. Amino acid sequence: CASSPGRGVGEYGYTF.

In its sample, this clone was seen a few times. This rearrangement joins TRBV4-3 to TRBJ2-1; D is ambiguous. The CDR3 has 16 amino acids. Trimming pared 4 bases from V and 1 base from J, leaving 14 bases between. Germline V gene data show CDR1 as LGHNA and CDR2 as YSLEER. This CDR3 is CASSLSTGGSYNEQFF. In nucleotides, the CDR3 is TGCGCCAGCAGCCTCTCCACGGGTGGATCCTACAATGAGCAGTTCTTC.

The V and J genes are TRBV29-1 and TRBJ1-2, with 12 bases lining up with TRBD1. CDR3 length: 16 residues. Germline lookup yields CDR1 SQVTM and CDR2 ANQGSEA. J lost 8 bases, V lost 4 bases, and 14 bases had no gene match. CDR3 sequence reads: CSVVGGTGGVSGGYTF. The CDR3 coding sequence is TGCAGCGTTGTAGGGGGGACAGGGGGCGTATCAGGAGGCTACACCTTC.

The chain joins TRBV29-1 to TRBJ2-5; 7 bases agree with TRBD1. The J call may not be correct, given that the DNA end is closer to TRBJ2-7. Germline CDR1 is SQVTM and CDR2 is ANQGSEA. The length of the CDR3 is 15 residues. CDR3 sequence (DNA): TGCAGCGTTGTTAGGGGCGACAGGGTAGGATACGAGCAGTACTTC. This sequence encodes CSVVRGDRVGYEQYF.